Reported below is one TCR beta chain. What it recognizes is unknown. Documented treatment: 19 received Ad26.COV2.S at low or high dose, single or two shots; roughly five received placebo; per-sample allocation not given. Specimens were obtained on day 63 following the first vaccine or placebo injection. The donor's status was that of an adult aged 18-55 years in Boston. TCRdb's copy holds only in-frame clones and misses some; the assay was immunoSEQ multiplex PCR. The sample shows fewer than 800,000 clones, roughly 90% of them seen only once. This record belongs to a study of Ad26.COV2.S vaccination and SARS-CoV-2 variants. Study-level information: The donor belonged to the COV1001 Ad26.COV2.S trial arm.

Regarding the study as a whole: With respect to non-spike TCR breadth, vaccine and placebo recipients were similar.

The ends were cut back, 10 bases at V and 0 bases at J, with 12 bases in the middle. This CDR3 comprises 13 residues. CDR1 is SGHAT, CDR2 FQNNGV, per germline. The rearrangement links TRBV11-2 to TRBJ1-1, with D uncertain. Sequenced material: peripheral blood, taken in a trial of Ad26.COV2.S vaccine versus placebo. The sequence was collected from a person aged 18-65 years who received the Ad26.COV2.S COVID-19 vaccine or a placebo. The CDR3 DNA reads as TGTGCCACCATTCCCCTCATGAACACTGAAGCTTTCTTT. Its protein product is CATIPLMNTEAFF.